A single sample is the source of the 16 T cell receptor beta chains below, sequenced in a study of molecular identifiers for immune sequencing clone quantification. TCRdb analysed the PCR reads with MiXCR anew, one entry per CDR3 protein. This sample yields 550,000 to 750,000 distinct CDR3 sequences, of which about 20% are seen a single time; roughly 0.9% belongs to the top ten. Sequencing was performed on naive CD8+ T cells from blood, with Jurkat cell RNA spiked in. Subset meaning: FACS-sorted CD8+CD4-CCR7+CD45RA+ naive T cells. Source of these receptors: a human donor in good health. Some libraries in this study had Jurkat cell RNA spiked in.

The table lists this clonotype with a few counts. The junction shows a germline mismatch at one end, possibly a read error. This chain uses TRBV20-1 with TRBJ2-5; TRBD2 agrees at 7 bases. Germline CDR1 reads DFQATT; CDR2 reads SNEGSKA (reference sequence). The CDR3 length is 14 residues. The CDR3 protein is CSARDVAGDETQCF. CDR3 DNA: TGCAGTGCTAGAGATGTAGCGGGCGACGAGACCCAGTGCTTC.

This clonotype was counted ten times or more. The chain joins TRBV10-3 to TRBJ2-7; TRBD2 matches 9 bases. CDR3 length: 13 amino acids. Germline CDR1 reads ENHRY; CDR2 reads SYGVKD. J gave up 4 bases and V 9 bases, and 7 bases lay outside the gene matches. The CDR3 bases are TGTGCCATACGGAGGCGGGAGGGTTACGAGCAGTACTTC. Translating it yields CAIRRREGYEQYF.

The table lists this clonotype with many counts. This chain uses TRBV7-8 with TRBJ2-2; TRBD1 is a possible D gene (5 bases). V dropped 6 bases and J dropped 6 bases, with 8 bases sitting between them. Per the germline V gene, CDR1 is SGHVS and CDR2 is FQNEAQ. CDR3 size: 12 residues. For the CDR3, the DNA is TGTGCCAGCAGTTCGACAGCCGGGGAGCTGTTTTTT. This translates into CASSSTAGELFF.

This clonotype has a count of ten or more. The chain joins TRBV4-1 to TRBJ1-6, with D unclear. V was cut by 0 bases and J by 5 bases, with 8 bases left in between. Germline lookup yields CDR1 MGHRA and CDR2 YSYEKL. The CDR3 covers 15 residues. Here the CDR3 reads CASSQEGRDNSPLHF. For the CDR3, the DNA is TGCGCCAGCAGCCAAGAGGGAAGAGATAATTCACCCCTCCACTTT.

The chain uses TRBV27 and TRBJ2-3; 12 nucleotides match TRBD2. Trimming removed 7 bases from V and 3 bases from J; junction bases left unmatched: 11. Germline CDR1 is MNHEY and CDR2 is SMNVEV (reference sequence). The CDR3 runs to 17 residues. The CDR3 spells CASKGLAGGIVTDTQYF. The CDR3 DNA sequence: TGTGCCAGCAAAGGGCTAGCGGGGGGGATTGTGACAGATACGCAGTATTTT.

This clonotype has at least ten counts. V gene TRBV7-9 combines with J gene TRBJ1-5, with D possibly being TRBD1 (6 bases). The CDR3 runs to 13 residues. V lost 4 bases to trimming and J lost 7 bases, with 11 bases between them. Looked up from germline, CDR1 is SEHNR and CDR2 is FQNEAQ (reference sequence). The CDR3 sequence: CASSSGGTQPQHF. The DNA for the CDR3 is TGTGCCAGCAGCTCTGGGGGCACCCAGCCCCAGCATTTT. Combining the CDR3 with reference TRBV7-9 and TRBJ1-5 gives the whole variable domain DTGVSQNPRHKITKRGQNVTFRCDPISEHNRLYWYRQTLGQGPEFLTYFQNEAQLEKSRLLSDRFSAERPKGSFSTLEIQRTEQGDSAMYLCASSSGGTQPQHFGDGTRLSIL.

CDR3 region: CASSLVQSRTQETQYF. DNA for the CDR3: TGTGCCAGCAGTTTGGTGCAGAGCCGTACCCAAGAGACCCAGTACTTC. V is TRBV28 and J is TRBJ2-5; D is undetermined. V gave up 3 bases and J gave up 1 base, with 15 bases separating them. CDR3 length equals 16 residues. Looked up from germline, CDR1 is MDHEN and CDR2 is SYDVKM.

Ten or more counts support this clonotype. CDR3 DNA: TGTGCCAGCAGTTTATGGGGCAATTATCAGGACGAGCAGTACTTC. Its translation: CASSLWGNYQDEQYF. This chain connects TRBV27 to TRBJ2-7; TRBD1 is a possible D gene (5 bases). V shed 1 base and J shed 5 bases, with 15 bases lying between them. The CDR3 covers 15 residues. Per germline, CDR1 MNHEY and CDR2 SMNVEV (reference sequence).

This clonotype came up many times. The genes are TRBV2 and TRBJ2-3; D tentatively fits TRBD1 or TRBD2 (5 bases each). Trimming cost V 0 bases and J 4 bases, with 20 bases left between them. This CDR3 contains 18 residues. Looked up from germline, CDR1 is SNHLY and CDR2 is FYNNEI. This CDR3 is CASSEASLSRDQSDTQYF. DNA for the CDR3: TGTGCCAGCAGTGAAGCGTCTCTATCTCGGGACCAGTCAGATACGCAGTATTTT.

This clonotype was picked up a small number of times. The chain employs TRBV27 and TRBJ2-3; 8 bases are shared with TRBD2. The trim removed 2 bases at V and 6 bases at J, leaving 7 bases unmatched. This CDR3 contains 15 residues. The germline V gene has CDR1 MNHEY and CDR2 SMNVEV (reference sequence). The CDR3 loop reads CASSLGSGLVDTQYF. CDR3 nucleotide sequence: TGTGCCAGCAGTTTAGGGTCGGGACTAGTGGATACGCAGTATTTT.

Many counts were recorded for this clonotype. The rearrangement links TRBV12-3 or TRBV12-4 to TRBJ1-2; TRBD1 aligns across 10 bases. The CDR3 is made up of 13 amino acids. With V trimmed by 2 bases and J by 8 bases, 2 bases remained unmatched. In nucleotides, the CDR3 is TGTGCCAGCAGTTTAACGACAGGGGGCGGCTACACCTTC. Translated, it gives CASSLTTGGGYTF.

CDR3 sequence reads: CASRKTPGQPLDSGNTIYF. The CDR3 bases are TGTGCCAGCAGGAAGACCCCGGGACAACCGCTAGACTCTGGAAACACCATATATTTT. The chain is built from TRBV7-8 and TRBJ1-3, with D maybe TRBD1 (6 bases). The V end was cut by 6 bases, the J end by 0 bases, with 24 bases between. This CDR3 region has 19 residues. Germline assignment: CDR1 SGHVS and CDR2 FQNEAQ.

The V call is TRBV9, the J call TRBJ1-2, with D tentatively TRBD1 (6 bases). Germline lookup yields CDR1 SGDLS and CDR2 YYNGEE. V was clipped by 4 bases and J by 4 bases, with 20 bases between them. This CDR3 spans 16 amino acids. CDR3 amino acids: CASSQTGRGAAYGYTF. DNA for the CDR3: TGTGCCAGCAGCCAAACGGGACGGGGGGCTGCCTATGGCTACACCTTC.

The chain employs TRBV6-5 and TRBJ2-1; the match to TRBD2 covers 13 bases. There are 20 residues in the CDR3. Germline lookup yields CDR1 MNHEY and CDR2 SVGAGI. Trimming took 2 bases from V and 8 from J; bases not matched to a gene: 18. CDR3 region: CASSYTSGQTLAGGPYEQFF. In DNA, the CDR3 is TGTGCCAGCAGTTACACGTCGGGACAGACACTAGCGGGGGGGCCCTATGAGCAGTTCTTC.

Comment on this clonotype: This may come from a read error, since a much larger clone is one base off. The CDR3 nucleotides are TGCAGTGCTACAGCAGAGGTGGCTGAAGCTTTCTTT. This translates into CSATAEVAEAFF. This chain links TRBV20-1 with TRBJ1-1; D unresolved. The CDR3 loop spans 12 amino acids. Germline V gives CDR1 DFQATT, CDR2 SNEGSKA (reference sequence). Trimming took off 4 bases at V and 6 bases at J, with 12 bases between the two ends.

This clonotype was recorded at least ten times. The genes are TRBV4-1 and TRBJ1-1; TRBD1 might be the D (6 bases). This CDR3 is 14 amino acids long. Germline V gene sequence: CDR1 MGHRA, CDR2 YSYEKL. V was clipped by 0 bases and J by 5 bases, with 10 bases between them. CDR3 bases: TGCGCCAGCAGCCAAGATAACAGGGCTACTGAAGCTTTCTTT. It yields the protein CASSQDNRATEAFF.